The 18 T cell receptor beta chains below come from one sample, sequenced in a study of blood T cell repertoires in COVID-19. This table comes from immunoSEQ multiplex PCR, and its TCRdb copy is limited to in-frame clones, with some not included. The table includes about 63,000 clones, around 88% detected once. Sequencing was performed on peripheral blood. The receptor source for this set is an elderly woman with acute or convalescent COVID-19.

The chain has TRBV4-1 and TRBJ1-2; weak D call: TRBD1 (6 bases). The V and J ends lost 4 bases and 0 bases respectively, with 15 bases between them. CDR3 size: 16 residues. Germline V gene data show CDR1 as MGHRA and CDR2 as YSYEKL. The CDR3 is CASSPYSGDPNYGYTF. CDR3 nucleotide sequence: TGCGCCAGCAGCCCGTATTCAGGGGACCCTAACTATGGCTACACCTTC.

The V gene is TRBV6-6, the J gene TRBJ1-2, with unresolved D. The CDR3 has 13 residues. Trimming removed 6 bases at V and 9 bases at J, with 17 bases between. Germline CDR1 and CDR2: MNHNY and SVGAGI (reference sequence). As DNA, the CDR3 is TGTGCCAGCAGCCTTGGCACAGACCACAGCTACACCTTC. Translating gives CASSLGTDHSYTF.

Here the CDR3 reads CASSQDLALEQFF. The CDR3 bases are TGTGCCAGCAGCCAAGATCTGGCTTTGGAGCAGTTCTTC. This rearrangement joins TRBV14 to TRBJ2-1; no clear D. The CDR3 contains 13 residues. Germline loops: CDR1 SGHDN, CDR2 FVKESK. The V gene lost 0 bases and the J gene lost 10 bases, with 10 bases spanning the gap.

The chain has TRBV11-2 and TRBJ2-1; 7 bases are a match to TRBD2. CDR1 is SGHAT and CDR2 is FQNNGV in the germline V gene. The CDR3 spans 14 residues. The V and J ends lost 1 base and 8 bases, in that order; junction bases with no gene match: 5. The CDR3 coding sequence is TGTGCCAGCAGCTTAGTACTTGGGAGGGATGAGCAGTTCTTC. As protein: CASSLVLGRDEQFF.

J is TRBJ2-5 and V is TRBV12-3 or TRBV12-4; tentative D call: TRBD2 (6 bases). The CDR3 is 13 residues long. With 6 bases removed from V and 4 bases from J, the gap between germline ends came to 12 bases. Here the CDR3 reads CASSPLGGETQYF. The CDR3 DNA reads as TGTGCCAGCAGCCCGCTCGGGGGAGAGACCCAGTACTTC.

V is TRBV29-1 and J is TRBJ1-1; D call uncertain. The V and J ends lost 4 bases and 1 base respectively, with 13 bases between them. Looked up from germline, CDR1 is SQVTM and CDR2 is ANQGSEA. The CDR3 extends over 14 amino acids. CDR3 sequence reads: CSVVPPHSNTEAFF. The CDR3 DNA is TGCAGCGTTGTTCCCCCACATTCGAACACTGAAGCTTTCTTT.

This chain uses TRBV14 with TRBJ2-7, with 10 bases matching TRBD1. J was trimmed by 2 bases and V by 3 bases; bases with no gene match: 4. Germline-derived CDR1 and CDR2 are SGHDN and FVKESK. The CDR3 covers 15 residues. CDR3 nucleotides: TGTGCCAGCAGCCAGAGGGGGACAGGGGCCTACGAGCAGTACTTC. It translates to CASSQRGTGAYEQYF. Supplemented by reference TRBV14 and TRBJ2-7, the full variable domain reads EAGVTQFPSHSVIEKGQTVTLRCDPISGHDNLYWYRRVMGKEIKFLLHFVKESKQDESGMPNNRFLAERTGGTYSTLKVQPAELEDSGVYFCASSQRGTGAYEQYFGPGTRLTVT.

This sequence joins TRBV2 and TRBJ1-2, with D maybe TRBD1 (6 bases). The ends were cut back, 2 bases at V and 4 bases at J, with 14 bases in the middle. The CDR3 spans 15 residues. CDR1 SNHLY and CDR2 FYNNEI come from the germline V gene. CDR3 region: CASSENPDSVYGYTF. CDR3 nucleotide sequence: TGTGCCAGCAGTGAAAACCCGGACAGCGTCTATGGCTACACCTTC.

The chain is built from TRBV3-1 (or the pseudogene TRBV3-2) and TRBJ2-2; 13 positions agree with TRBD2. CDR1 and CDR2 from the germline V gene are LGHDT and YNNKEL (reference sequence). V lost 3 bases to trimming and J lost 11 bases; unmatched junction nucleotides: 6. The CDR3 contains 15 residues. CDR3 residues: CASSQTSGGPTELFF. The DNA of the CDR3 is TGTGCCAGCAGCCAGACTAGCGGGGGGCCTACCGAGCTGTTTTTT.

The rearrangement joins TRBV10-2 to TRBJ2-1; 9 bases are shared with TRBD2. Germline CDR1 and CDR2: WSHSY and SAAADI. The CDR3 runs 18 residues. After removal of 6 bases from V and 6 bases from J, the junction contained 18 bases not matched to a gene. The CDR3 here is CASSEMGHSGGPPNEQFF. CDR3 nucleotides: TGCGCCAGCAGCGAAATGGGGCACAGCGGGGGGCCCCCCAATGAGCAGTTCTTC.

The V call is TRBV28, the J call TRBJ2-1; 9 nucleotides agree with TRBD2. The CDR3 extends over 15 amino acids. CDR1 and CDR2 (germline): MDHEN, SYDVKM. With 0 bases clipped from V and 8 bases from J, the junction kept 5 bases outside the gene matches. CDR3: CASSLWRGGIHEQFF. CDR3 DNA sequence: TGTGCCAGCAGTTTATGGCGGGGGGGCATCCATGAGCAGTTCTTC.

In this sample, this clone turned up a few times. Here the CDR3 DNA reads TGTGCCAGTAGAGAGGATGACTTTAATTCACCCCTCCACTTT. Translated: CASREDDFNSPLHF. The chain combines TRBV19 with TRBJ1-6; D gene ambiguous. Germline lookup yields CDR1 LNHDA and CDR2 SQIVND (reference sequence). The CDR3 sequence is 14 residues long. V shed 6 bases and J shed 6 bases, with 12 bases lying between them. Full variable domain (outside the CDR3, taken from reference TRBV19 and TRBJ1-6): DGGITQSPKYLFRKEGQNVTLSCEQNLNHDAMYWYRQDPGQGLRLIYYSQIVNDFQKGDIAEGYSVSREKKESFPLTVTSAQKNPTAFYLCASREDDFNSPLHFGNGTRLTVT.

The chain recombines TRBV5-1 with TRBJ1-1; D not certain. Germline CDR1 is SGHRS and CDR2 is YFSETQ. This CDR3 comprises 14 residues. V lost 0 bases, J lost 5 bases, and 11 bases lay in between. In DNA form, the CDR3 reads TGCGCCAGCAGCTTGGTCGGGGTTGGGACTGAAGCTTTCTTT. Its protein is CASSLVGVGTEAFF. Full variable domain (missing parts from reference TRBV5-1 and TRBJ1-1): KAGVTQTPRYLIKTRGQQVTLSCSPISGHRSVSWYQQTPGQGLQFLFEYFSETQRNKGNFPGRFSGRQFSNSRSEMNVSTLELGDSALYLCASSLVGVGTEAFFGQGTRLTVV.

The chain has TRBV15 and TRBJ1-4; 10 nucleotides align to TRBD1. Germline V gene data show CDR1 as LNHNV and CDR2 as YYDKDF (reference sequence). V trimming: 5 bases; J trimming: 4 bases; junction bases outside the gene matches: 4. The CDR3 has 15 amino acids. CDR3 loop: CATSPRDRGNEKLFF. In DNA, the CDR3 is TGTGCCACCAGCCCTCGGGACAGGGGTAATGAAAAACTGTTTTTT.

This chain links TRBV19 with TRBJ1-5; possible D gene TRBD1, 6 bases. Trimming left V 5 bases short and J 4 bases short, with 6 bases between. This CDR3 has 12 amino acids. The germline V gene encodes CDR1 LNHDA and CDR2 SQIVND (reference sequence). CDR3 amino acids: CASSQGNQPQHF. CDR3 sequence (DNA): TGTGCCAGTAGTCAGGGGAATCAGCCCCAGCATTTT.

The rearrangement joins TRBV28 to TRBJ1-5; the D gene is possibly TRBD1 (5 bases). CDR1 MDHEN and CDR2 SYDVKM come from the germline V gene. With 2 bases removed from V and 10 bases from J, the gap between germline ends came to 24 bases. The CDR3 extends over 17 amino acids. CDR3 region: CASSLPGTGFSAQPQHF. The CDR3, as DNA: TGTGCCAGCAGTTTACCCGGAACAGGATTCTCGGCGCAACCCCAGCATTTT.

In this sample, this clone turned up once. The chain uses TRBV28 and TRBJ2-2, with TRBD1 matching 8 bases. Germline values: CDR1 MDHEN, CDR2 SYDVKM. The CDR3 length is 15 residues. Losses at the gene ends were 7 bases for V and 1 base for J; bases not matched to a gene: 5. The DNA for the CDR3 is TGTGCCAGCAAAGACGGACAGGGGAACACCGGGGAGCTGTTTTTT. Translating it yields CASKDGQGNTGELFF.

DNA for the CDR3: TGTGCCAGCAGCCCCGGGACAGGGGGAACCGGGGAGCTGTTTTTT. This translates into CASSPGTGGTGELFF. The J gene is TRBJ2-2, the V gene TRBV6-2 or TRBV6-3; the match to TRBD1 covers 11 bases. CDR1 MNHEY and CDR2 SVGEGT come from the germline V gene. V dropped 6 bases and J dropped 5; count of bases not matched to a gene: 5. The CDR3 has 15 amino acids.